One and the same sample provided the 30 T cell receptor beta chains below, sequenced in a study of blood T cell repertoires in COVID-19. Assay used: immunoSEQ multiplex PCR; TCRdb lists only in-frame clones, some missing. This sample has roughly 66,000 clones, with around 90% found just once. The sample comprised peripheral blood. The receptors come from a human donor in a cohort sampled during active COVID-19.

The chain uses TRBV28 and TRBJ2-7, with D maybe TRBD2 (5 bases). The CDR3 is 15 residues long. Trimming removed 3 bases from V and 7 bases from J, with 19 bases in between. Germline V lookup: CDR1 MDHEN, CDR2 SYDVKM. CDR3 region: CASSFSGEGLKEQYF. The CDR3 coding sequence is TGTGCCAGCAGTTTCTCTGGCGAGGGCTTGAAGGAGCAGTACTTC. Filled out from reference TRBV28 and TRBJ2-7, the complete variable domain reads DVKVTQSSRYLVKRTGEKVFLECVQDMDHENMFWYRQDPGLGLRLIYFSYDVKMKEKGDIPEGYSVSREKKERFSLILESASTNQTSMYLCASSFSGEGLKEQYFGPGTRLTVT.

In its sample, this clone was seen once. V gene TRBV2 combines with J gene TRBJ2-3; D possibly corresponds to TRBD2 (5 bases). The CDR3 runs to 14 residues. Per the germline V gene, CDR1 is SNHLY and CDR2 is FYNNEI. With 5 bases removed from V and 4 bases from J, the gap between germline ends came to 13 bases. The CDR3 loop is CASSLVLAADTQYF. CDR3 sequence (DNA): TGTGCCAGCAGTCTTGTGCTAGCTGCAGATACGCAGTATTTT.

The CDR3 nucleotides are TGTGCCAGCCTGAGTACGGGAGCAGTCCACGAGCAGTACTTC. As protein: CASLSTGAVHEQYF. J is TRBJ2-7 and V is TRBV6-6; a possible D gene is TRBD2 (6 bases). Germline V gene lookup returns CDR1 MNHNY and CDR2 SVGAGI (reference sequence). The ends were cut back, 8 bases at V and 5 bases at J, with 19 bases in the middle. This CDR3 spans 14 amino acids.

CDR3 residues: CASSQGLAGGPGELFF. In nucleotides, the CDR3 is TGTGCCAGCAGCCAGGGACTAGCGGGAGGGCCCGGGGAGCTGTTTTTT. This rearrangement joins TRBV6-2 or TRBV6-3 to TRBJ2-2, with 16 bases fitting TRBD2. Germline loops: CDR1 MNHEY, CDR2 SVGEGT. Trimming removed 6 bases from V and 6 bases from J; junction bases left unmatched: 4. CDR3 length: 16 amino acids.

The chain employs TRBV4-3 and TRBJ2-7; D is ambiguous. The CDR3 is 13 residues long. Trimming removed 0 bases at V and 4 bases at J, with 7 bases between. Per germline, CDR1 LGHNA and CDR2 YSLEER. CDR3 coding DNA: TGCGCCAGCAGCCAAGAGAGGATGTACGAGCAGTACTTC. Residues: CASSQERMYEQYF.

Only one count was recorded for this clone. This chain uses TRBV15 with TRBJ2-5; 9 bases are shared with TRBD2. The length of the CDR3 is 13 residues. Germline trimming cut 8 bases from V and 4 bases from J; bases unmatched to any gene: 5. Looked up from germline, CDR1 is LNHNV and CDR2 is YYDKDF (reference sequence). For the CDR3, the DNA is TGTGCCACCGGGCGGGAGGGCCCAGAGACCCAGTACTTC. It specifies CATGREGPETQYF.

The J gene is TRBJ1-1, the V gene TRBV20-1; tentative D call: TRBD1 (5 bases). The ends were cut back, 1 base at V and 7 bases at J, with 7 bases in the middle. Germline loops: CDR1 DFQATT, CDR2 SNEGSKA (reference sequence). The CDR3 has 11 amino acids. In nucleotides, the CDR3 is TGCAGTGCTAGAGTGGGGGGTGAAGCTTTCTTT. It encodes CSARVGGEAFF.

The genes are TRBV6-5 and TRBJ1-1; D is possibly TRBD1 (6 bases). V lost 7 bases to trimming and J lost 1 base, with 10 bases between them. Germline CDR1 is MNHEY and CDR2 is SVGAGI. The CDR3 is made up of 13 amino acids. The CDR3 DNA is TGTGCCAGCAACAGGGTCCGGAACACTGAAGCTTTCTTT. This encodes CASNRVRNTEAFF.

The chain carries TRBV3-1 (or the pseudogene TRBV3-2) and TRBJ1-2, with D possibly matching TRBD1 (6 bases). V gave up 4 bases and J gave up 8 bases, with 23 bases separating them. The CDR3 spans 16 residues. CDR1 is LGHDT and CDR2 is YNNKEL in the germline V gene (reference sequence). The CDR3 DNA follows: TGTGCCAGCAGCCTCTCCGGGGGGCAGCCTTACAGGGGCTACACCTTC. The encoded protein is CASSLSGGQPYRGYTF.

This clone came up once. The V and J genes are TRBV6-2 or TRBV6-3 and TRBJ2-7; D call uncertain. The CDR3 runs 12 residues. The germline V and J ends were trimmed by 6 bases and 0 bases, with 6 bases remaining between them. The germline CDR1 and CDR2 sequences are MNHEY and SVGEGT. The CDR3 here is CASSVLSYEQYF. The CDR3 DNA reads TGTGCCAGCAGCGTCCTCTCCTACGAGCAGTACTTC.

The J gene is TRBJ2-6, the V gene TRBV7-9; D perhaps matches TRBD2 (5 bases). Trimming removed 0 bases at V and 0 bases at J, with 9 bases between. The germline CDR1 and CDR2 sequences are SEHNR and FQNEAQ (reference sequence). This CDR3 spans 17 amino acids. The CDR3 reads CASSLASGSSGANVLTF. Here the CDR3 DNA reads TGTGCCAGCAGCTTAGCGAGCGGCAGCTCTGGGGCCAACGTCCTGACTTTC.

V gene TRBV7-9 combines with J gene TRBJ1-2; 8 positions match TRBD1. V dropped 5 bases and J dropped 8; count of bases not matched to a gene: 7. In germline, CDR1 is SEHNR, CDR2 FQNEAQ (reference sequence). The CDR3 sequence is 13 residues long. The CDR3 bases are TGTGCCAGCAGCCGAGGACAGGGACCCGGCTACACCTTC. Translating gives CASSRGQGPGYTF.

This clone was found once. This rearrangement joins TRBV28 to TRBJ1-2; weak D call: TRBD1 (6 bases). Germline V gives CDR1 MDHEN, CDR2 SYDVKM. Trimming stripped 6 bases from V and 7 bases from J, with 15 bases between. The CDR3 runs to 13 residues. CDR3 loop: CASRQGLIAGYTF. The CDR3 DNA follows: TGTGCCAGCAGACAGGGTTTGATAGCTGGCTACACCTTC.

The chain combines TRBV6-5 with TRBJ1-2; no clear D. The CDR3 consists of 13 residues. Germline CDR1 and CDR2: MNHEY and SVGAGI. The germline V and J ends were trimmed by 5 bases and 4 bases, with 11 bases remaining between them. In DNA form, the CDR3 reads TGTGCCAGCAGTCCTCAGGCGGGCTATGGCTACACCTTC. Protein product: CASSPQAGYGYTF.

The chain couples TRBV7-2 to TRBJ2-5; 10 bases are shared with TRBD1. Trimming at V came to 5 bases and at J to 4 bases, leaving 13 bases not matched to a gene. The CDR3 covers 17 residues. Germline CDR1 SGHTA, CDR2 FQGNSA. The CDR3, as DNA: TGTGCCAGCAGCCTAAGGACAGGGGGGTTGCAAGGAGAGACCCAGTACTTC. Its protein product is CASSLRTGGLQGETQYF.

The gene calls are TRBV5-1 and TRBJ2-2, with D maybe TRBD2 (6 bases). V was cut by 1 base and J by 6 bases, with 16 bases left in between. The CDR3 spans 16 residues. Germline CDR1 and CDR2: SGHRS and YFSETQ. The CDR3 DNA sequence: TGCGCCAGCAGCTTGAATCCATCTAGCGTCTCCGGGGAGCTGTTTTTT. Encoded protein: CASSLNPSSVSGELFF.

The chain couples TRBV30 to TRBJ2-5, with D perhaps matching TRBD2 (5 bases). The germline V gene has CDR1 GTSNPN and CDR2 SVGIG (reference sequence). The V gene lost 2 bases and the J gene lost 4 bases, with 11 bases spanning the gap. The CDR3 sequence is 13 residues long. The CDR3 DNA follows: TGTGCCTGGAGTTTCGGCGGAGGAGAGACCCAGTACTTC. Protein product: CAWSFGGGETQYF.

The rearrangement uses TRBV5-1 and TRBJ2-7; the D is unclear. The length of the CDR3 is 14 residues. V was shortened by 0 bases and J by 1 base, with 8 bases between the two germline ends. From germline, CDR1 is SGHRS and CDR2 YFSETQ. The CDR3 DNA reads as TGCGCCAGCAGCTTGGCTCAGACATCCTACGAGCAGTACTTC. Translated: CASSLAQTSYEQYF.

DNA for the CDR3: TGTGCCAGCAGCTCCCAGCCTCTAGCGGGGGGGATTCGGGGCACAGATACGCAGTATTTT. It codes for CASSSQPLAGGIRGTDTQYF. This chain uses TRBV7-3 with TRBJ2-3; 12 positions match TRBD2. This CDR3 has 20 residues. The ends lost 4 bases at V and 1 base at J; junction bases unmatched: 15. Germline V lookup: CDR1 SGHTA, CDR2 FQGTGA.

This rearrangement joins TRBV28 to TRBJ2-7; TRBD2 agrees at 8 bases. Germline V gives CDR1 MDHEN, CDR2 SYDVKM. CDR3 size: 11 residues. The CDR3 sequence is CAIGGDDEQYF. The CDR3 bases are TGTGCAATCGGGGGGGATGACGAGCAGTACTTC.

The CDR3, as DNA: TGCGCCAGCAAAGAAAGTAGCGGGGGGGCCTACAATGAGCAGTTCTTC. Its translation is CASKESSGGAYNEQFF. This rearrangement joins TRBV10-2 to TRBJ2-1, with 11 bases fitting TRBD2. With V trimmed by 7 bases and J by 2 bases, 7 bases remained unmatched. The CDR3 length is 16 residues. Germline loops: CDR1 WSHSY, CDR2 SAAADI.

Regarding this clone: This specimen includes other DNA sequences encoding the same CDR3. The CDR3 nucleotides read TGTGCCAGCAGCTTAGAGGGGGGGGCAGACACTGAAGCTTTCTTT. Translation gives CASSLEGGADTEAFF. The chain is built from TRBV7-2 and TRBJ1-1; D possibly corresponds to TRBD1 (6 bases). Germline CDR1 is SGHTA and CDR2 is FQGNSA. Deletions cut 1 base from V and 3 bases from J, with 12 bases between. The CDR3 extends over 15 amino acids.

The chain joins TRBV24-1 to TRBJ1-1; a possible D gene is TRBD1 (6 bases). CDR1 and CDR2 from the germline V gene are KGHDR and SFDVKD. V lost 5 bases to trimming and J lost 11 bases, with 17 bases between them. This CDR3 is 13 amino acids long. This chain's CDR3 is CATSAGGGGRAFF. Here the CDR3 DNA reads TGTGCCACCAGTGCTGGAGGGGGAGGGAGGGCTTTCTTT.

The genes are TRBV5-1 and TRBJ1-4; the match to TRBD1 covers 8 bases. The CDR3 extends over 15 amino acids. Germline V gene lookup returns CDR1 SGHRS and CDR2 YFSETQ. Unmatched junction bases numbered 4, after V lost 4 bases and J lost 2 bases. In nucleotides, the CDR3 is TGCGCCAGCAGCAACCAGGGGGCCACTAATGAAAAACTGTTTTTT. Amino acids: CASSNQGATNEKLFF.

This chain uses TRBV6-6 with TRBJ2-5, with TRBD2 matching over 8 bases. The ends lost 4 bases at V and 1 base at J; junction bases unmatched: 2. CDR3 length equals 14 residues. Germline CDR1 reads MNHNY; CDR2 reads SVGAGI (reference sequence). In nucleotides, the CDR3 is TGTGCCAGCAGTTTGCTAGCGGGCCAAGAGACCCAGTACTTC. This gives the protein CASSLLAGQETQYF.

The DNA for the CDR3 is TGTGCCAGCAGTACGGGACTAGCGGGAGGGGGAGGGCACGAGCAGTACTTC. Protein: CASSTGLAGGGGHEQYF. The chain couples TRBV27 to TRBJ2-7, with 16 positions matching TRBD2. Germline CDR1 is MNHEY and CDR2 is SMNVEV (reference sequence). This CDR3 comprises 17 residues. The ends lost 5 bases at V and 5 bases at J; junction bases unmatched: 9.

The rearrangement joins TRBV12-3 or TRBV12-4 to TRBJ1-2, with D possibly TRBD1 on 6 matching bases. This CDR3 spans 12 amino acids. V gave up 5 bases and J gave up 5 bases, with 9 bases separating them. The CDR3 loop reads CASSPRGYGYTF. In DNA, the CDR3 is TGTGCCAGCAGTCCCAGGGGATATGGCTACACCTTC.

The rearrangement uses TRBV5-4 and TRBJ1-2; 8 bases line up with TRBD1. The germline V gene encodes CDR1 SGHNT and CDR2 YYREEE (reference sequence). The ends lost 6 bases at V and 4 bases at J; junction bases unmatched: 11. The CDR3 has 15 amino acids. The CDR3 sequence is CASTDTGGTGYGYTF. The CDR3 DNA sequence: TGTGCCAGCACCGATACAGGGGGAACGGGCTATGGCTACACCTTC.

The chain has TRBV9 and TRBJ1-2, with D uncertain. CDR1 and CDR2 from the germline V gene are SGDLS and YYNGEE. Trimming cost V 0 bases and J 4 bases, with 4 bases left between them. This CDR3 spans 12 amino acids. This chain's CDR3 is CASSVGVYGYTF. The CDR3 nucleotides read TGTGCCAGCAGCGTAGGAGTCTATGGCTACACCTTC.

The rearrangement joins TRBV15 to TRBJ1-1; D is uncertain. The germline V gene has CDR1 LNHNV and CDR2 YYDKDF (reference sequence). There are 13 residues in the CDR3. V lost 1 base, J lost 2 bases, and 5 bases lay in between. CDR3 nucleotides: TGTGCCACCAGCAGAGTCCTCAACACTGAAGCTTTCTTT. It yields the protein CATSRVLNTEAFF.